These 24 T cell receptor beta chains share one sample of origin, sequenced in a study of T-cell reconstitution after alpha-beta-depleted transplantation in children. It was with unique molecular identifiers that the TCRbeta library was prepared. Using its own MiXCR run on the PCR reads, TCRdb lists one record per CDR3 protein. Among 3,000 to 4,000 distinct CDR3 sequences listed, about an eighth were seen once. The material was PBMCs, mostly from graft donor cells, obtained 360 days after TCRalphabeta/CD19-depleted stem cell transplant. The receptors originated from a patient aged 2 to 9 who had a stem cell transplant for inherited bone marrow failure, so the T cells may come from the graft donor.

There are many counts of this clonotype. The rearrangement joins TRBV28 to TRBJ1-4; the D is unclear. CDR3 size: 15 residues. CDR1 is MDHEN, CDR2 SYDVKM, per germline. Trimming removed 1 base from V and 0 bases from J, with 6 bases in between. As DNA, the CDR3 is TGTGCCAGCAGTTTATCCGGGACAACTAATGAAAAACTGTTTTTT. Translation: CASSLSGTTNEKLFF.

In its sample, this clonotype ranks as large (0.1 to 1%). This chain connects TRBV12-3 or TRBV12-4 to TRBJ2-5; the match to TRBD2 covers 7 bases. The CDR3 is 15 amino acids. J was trimmed by 4 bases and V by 4 bases; bases with no gene match: 9. CDR3: CASSSRVAGVETQYF. The CDR3 DNA reads TGTGCCAGCAGTTCGCGCGTCGCGGGAGTAGAGACCCAGTACTTC.

This clonotype has a count of ten or more. This rearrangement joins TRBV5-1 to TRBJ2-3, with 8 bases identical to TRBD2. V gave up 5 bases and J gave up 7 bases; unmatched junction bases: 15. Germline loops: CDR1 SGHRS, CDR2 YFSETQ. CDR3 length: 16 amino acids. CDR3 region: CASRPGGAGGQYTQYF. DNA for the CDR3: TGCGCCAGCAGGCCTGGGGGTGCGGGGGGCCAATATACGCAGTATTTT.

CDR3 sequence reads: CASSLGGRETQYF. The CDR3, as DNA: TGTGCCAGCAGCTTAGGAGGGAGAGAGACCCAGTACTTC. The chain joins TRBV7-9 to TRBJ2-5, with D possibly matching TRBD2 (5 bases). V was pared by 1 base and J by 4 bases, with 7 bases between. The germline V gene encodes CDR1 SEHNR and CDR2 FQNEAQ (reference sequence). The CDR3 is 13 residues long.

In its sample, this clonotype was seen many times. One junction end does not reproduce the germline sequence, and a read error may be involved. The rearrangement uses TRBV19 and TRBJ1-6; D not resolved. CDR3 length: 11 amino acids. CDR1 and CDR2 (germline): LNHDA, SQIVND (reference sequence). The CDR3 DNA follows: TGCCGGTCCTGCGTTGGTTCACCCCTCCACTTT. Protein sequence: CRSCVGSPLHF.

In this sample, this clonotype turned up many times. The chain has TRBV19 and TRBJ2-7, with D possibly matching TRBD1 (5 bases). V was shortened by 3 bases and J by 1 base, with 13 bases between the two germline ends. From germline, CDR1 is LNHDA and CDR2 SQIVND (reference sequence). This CDR3 has 15 amino acids. CDR3 region: CASSMLSSGSYEQYF. CDR3 nucleotides: TGTGCCAGTAGTATGTTATCTTCAGGGTCCTACGAGCAGTACTTC.

This clonotype appeared many times. The chain combines TRBV6-5 with TRBJ2-1; no clear D. The germline V gene encodes CDR1 MNHEY and CDR2 SVGAGI. CDR3 size: 12 residues. V shed 2 bases and J shed 11 bases, with 10 bases lying between them. DNA for the CDR3: TGTGCCAGCAGTTACCCCGGTCGTCAGCAGTTCTTC. Protein: CASSYPGRQQFF.

This clonotype has a count of ten or more. CDR3 sequence: CASSLVRGEPYEQYF. CDR3 sequence (DNA): TGTGCCAGCAGCTTAGTCAGGGGCGAACCCTACGAGCAGTACTTC. The rearrangement links TRBV11-2 to TRBJ2-7; possibly TRBD1 for D (6 bases). This CDR3 is built from 15 residues. Germline CDR1 SGHAT, CDR2 FQNNGV. Deletions cut 1 base from V and 2 bases from J, with 12 bases between.

By share, this clonotype ranks as medium-sized (0.01 to 0.1%). The rearrangement links TRBV4-3 to TRBJ1-6, with a tentative D call TRBD1 (6 bases). Germline V gives CDR1 LGHNA, CDR2 YSLEER. The CDR3 totals 14 residues. Trimming shortened V by 5 bases and J by 11 bases, and 16 bases separated the two germline ends. CDR3 protein: CASSLGWGRAPLHF. CDR3 bases: TGCGCCAGCAGCTTAGGCTGGGGGCGGGCACCCCTCCACTTT.

This clonotype has at least ten counts. The rearrangement uses TRBV7-2 and TRBJ2-5; D is undetermined. The CDR3 runs 15 residues. Germline-derived CDR1 and CDR2 are SGHTA and FQGNSA. V dropped 3 bases and J dropped 1 base, with 12 bases sitting between them. CDR3 amino acids: CASSFMARGQETQYF. The CDR3 DNA sequence: TGTGCCAGCAGCTTCATGGCCCGAGGCCAAGAGACCCAGTACTTC.

The J gene is TRBJ1-2, the V gene TRBV6-2 or TRBV6-3; no clear D. The CDR3 is 13 amino acids. Trimming pared 2 bases from V and 4 bases from J, leaving 8 bases between. Germline loops: CDR1 MNHEY, CDR2 SVGEGT. The CDR3 coding sequence is TGTGCCAGCAGTTACGATCCGGGCTATGGCTACACCTTC. Amino acid sequence: CASSYDPGYGYTF.

The chain combines TRBV10-3 with TRBJ2-3; no reliable D call. CDR1 is ENHRY, CDR2 SYGVKD, per germline. V gave up 0 bases and J gave up 2 bases, with 9 bases separating them. This CDR3 has 15 residues. The CDR3 here is CAISESGLNTDTQYF. The CDR3 coding sequence is TGTGCCATCAGTGAGTCGGGATTAAACACAGATACGCAGTATTTT.

This clonotype appeared many times. The chain's CDR3 is CASPFVSPRAPIWQYF. The CDR3 coding sequence is TGTGCCAGCCCCTTTGTGTCCCCCCGGGCCCCTATTTGGCAGTACTTC. The gene calls are TRBV25-1 and TRBJ2-7; no definite D call. Germline values: CDR1 MGHDK, CDR2 SYGVNS. The CDR3 is 16 residues long. Trimming removed 8 bases from V and 9 bases from J, with 29 bases in between.

The sample holds many counts of this clonotype. The V gene is TRBV20-1, the J gene TRBJ2-7; 8 positions match TRBD1. Germline CDR1 and CDR2: DFQATT and SNEGSKA (reference sequence). The CDR3 is made up of 12 amino acids. The V gene end was trimmed by 5 bases and the J gene end by 4 bases; junction bases not matched to a gene: 4. The CDR3 sequence: CSAFRTGYEQYF. The CDR3 nucleotides read TGCAGTGCTTTTCGGACAGGGTACGAGCAGTACTTC.

This clonotype was seen at least ten times. CDR3 coding DNA: TGTGCCAGCAGTTTTGCAGGGGCAGGGACCTACGAGCAGTACTTC. It is translated as CASSFAGAGTYEQYF. This chain links TRBV28 with TRBJ2-7, with D tentatively TRBD1 (6 bases). CDR1 MDHEN and CDR2 SYDVKM come from the germline V gene. Trimming removed 3 bases from V and 2 bases from J, with 14 bases in between. The CDR3 has 15 amino acids.

This clonotype was seen repeatedly, ten times or more. The chain couples TRBV4-3 to TRBJ2-3; 13 bases fit TRBD2. V shed 2 bases and J 4 bases; nucleotides not matched to a gene: 3. Germline V CDR1 and CDR2: LGHNA, YSLEER. The CDR3 covers 16 residues. CDR3 nucleotide sequence: TGCGCCAGCAGCCAAACACTAGCGGGAGGGCCAGATACGCAGTATTTT. The encoded protein is CASSQTLAGGPDTQYF.

This clonotype has ten or more counts. The chain links TRBV14 to TRBJ2-5; D gene ambiguous. CDR1 is SGHDN, CDR2 FVKESK, per germline. Trimming removed 3 bases at V and 4 bases at J, with 9 bases between. The CDR3 sequence is 13 residues long. DNA for the CDR3: TGTGCCAGCAGCCAGGCAGGAGCAGAGACCCAGTACTTC. It is translated as CASSQAGAETQYF.

This clonotype was found many times. V usage is TRBV7-9 and J usage is TRBJ1-1, with D uncertain. From germline, CDR1 is SEHNR and CDR2 FQNEAQ (reference sequence). With 4 bases removed from V and 6 bases from J, the gap between germline ends came to 15 bases. The CDR3 is 14 residues long. For the CDR3, the DNA is TGTGCCAGCAGCTACTTCGAGGGCTCGGCTGAAGCTTTCTTT. Its protein is CASSYFEGSAEAFF.

This clonotype was recorded many times. The V gene is TRBV6-5, the J gene TRBJ2-7; the match to TRBD1 covers 8 bases. Trimming took 5 bases from V and 9 from J; bases not matched to a gene: 3. Per the germline V gene, CDR1 is MNHEY and CDR2 is SVGAGI. This CDR3 region has 11 residues. Written as DNA, the CDR3 is TGTGCCAGCAGTAATGACAGGGGGCAGTACTTC. Amino acids: CASSNDRGQYF.

This clonotype has at least ten counts. This chain joins TRBV7-2 and TRBJ1-1; 7 nucleotides match TRBD1. V lost 0 bases and J lost 10; bases outside the gene matches: 5. CDR3 length: 13 residues. CDR1 and CDR2 (germline): SGHTA, FQGNSA. CDR3 nucleotide sequence: TGTGCCAGCAGCTTAGCTCGACAGGGCCGAGCTTTCTTT. It codes for CASSLARQGRAFF. The variable domain in full, completed from reference TRBV7-2 and TRBJ1-1, reads GAGVSQSPSNKVTEKGKDVELRCDPISGHTALYWYRQSLGQGLEFLIYFQGNSAPDKSGLPSDRFSAERTGGSVSTLTIQRTQQEDSAVYLCASSLARQGRAFFGQGTRLTVV.

By proportion, this clonotype is medium-sized (0.01 to 0.1%). The chain links TRBV2 to TRBJ2-5, with 7 bases lining up with TRBD1. Germline V gene lookup returns CDR1 SNHLY and CDR2 FYNNEI. The CDR3 runs to 16 residues. V shed 4 bases, J shed 4 bases, and the junction held 12 bases outside the gene matches. CDR3: CASSGGTENGPETQYF. DNA of the CDR3: TGTGCCAGCAGTGGGGGGACAGAGAACGGACCAGAGACCCAGTACTTC.

This clonotype has at least ten counts. The genes are TRBV29-1 and TRBJ2-3; D perhaps matches TRBD2 (5 bases). Deletions cut 7 bases from V and 2 bases from J, with 10 bases between. This CDR3 has 12 amino acids. The germline V gene encodes CDR1 SQVTM and CDR2 ANQGSEA. Written as DNA, the CDR3 is TGCAGCGCCAGGACTGACACAGATACGCAGTATTTT. It codes for CSARTDTDTQYF.

The sample holds many counts of this clonotype. The gene calls are TRBV7-8 and TRBJ1-2, with TRBD1 identical over 8 bases. Looked up from germline, CDR1 is SGHVS and CDR2 is FQNEAQ. This CDR3 has 15 residues. The V segment lost 5 bases and the J segment 6 bases; nucleotides outside the gene matches: 11. Here the CDR3 DNA reads TGTGCCAGCAGCATACGCCGCGGACAGGGTAATGGCTACACCTTC. This gives the protein CASSIRRGQGNGYTF. The complete variable domain, with remaining parts taken from reference TRBV7-8 and TRBJ1-2, reads GAGVSQSPRYKVAKRGQDVALRCDPISGHVSLFWYQQALGQGPEFLTYFQNEAQLDKSGLPSDRFFAERPEGSVSTLKIQRTQQEDSAVYLCASSIRRGQGNGYTFGSGTRLTVV.

This clonotype was detected ten times or more. This CDR3 reads CASSYPGVSGNTGELFF. DNA of the CDR3: TGTGCCAGCAGTTACCCCGGGGTCTCAGGGAACACCGGGGAGCTGTTTTTT. The rearrangement joins TRBV6-2 or TRBV6-3 to TRBJ2-2; tentatively, D is TRBD2 (5 bases). Germline V gene data show CDR1 as MNHEY and CDR2 as SVGEGT. V was trimmed by 2 bases and J by 1 base, leaving 14 bases between them. CDR3 size: 17 residues.